The 9 T cell receptor beta chains in this list originate from one sample, sequenced in a study of patients and donors after allogeneic stem cell transplantation. TCRdb itself ran the RT-PCR reads through MiXCR, one entry per CDR3 protein. The sample lists approximately 410,000 distinct CDR3 sequences; roughly 17% were seen once. Sequenced input: blood, either unsorted or a sorted T cell fraction (not recorded which). Receptor source: a human donor who was either an allogeneic HSCT recipient or a stem cell or donor lymphocyte infusion donor (not recorded which). It is not recorded whose cells these are; they may come from a transplant donor.

This clonotype has a handful of counts. CDR3 DNA sequence: TGTGCCAGCAGTCTAAGACAGGGCTATGGCTACACCTTC. Translation: CASSLRQGYGYTF. The gene calls are TRBV6-6 and TRBJ1-2, with 7 bases identical to TRBD1. The germline V gene has CDR1 MNHNY and CDR2 SVGAGI (reference sequence). The CDR3 covers 13 residues. J gave up 4 bases and V 5 bases, and 4 bases lay outside the gene matches.

This clonotype appeared a few times. V usage is TRBV10-3 and J usage is TRBJ1-1; 10 nucleotides align to TRBD1. Germline V gene lookup returns CDR1 ENHRY and CDR2 SYGVKD. CDR3 length: 13 amino acids. V dropped 7 bases and J dropped 7; count of bases not matched to a gene: 6. The CDR3 DNA reads TGTGCCATCACCGGGACAGGGGAAGGTGAAGCTTTCTTT. Its protein product is CAITGTGEGEAFF.

The chain's CDR3 is CASSPRVAVYGYTF. CDR3 nucleotide sequence: TGCGCCAGCAGCCCCCGGGTCGCCGTCTATGGCTACACCTTC. The chain joins TRBV4-1 to TRBJ1-2; no clear D gene. The V and J ends lost 4 bases and 4 bases respectively, with 13 bases between them. The CDR3 has 14 residues. Germline assignment: CDR1 MGHRA and CDR2 YSYEKL.

A few counts support this clonotype. The chain combines TRBV24-1 with TRBJ1-3; D not certain. Germline-derived CDR1 and CDR2 are KGHDR and SFDVKD. This CDR3 contains 13 residues. V was pared by 7 bases and J by 0 bases, with 6 bases between. The CDR3 bases are TGTGCCACCAGCCGGGGCTCTGGAAACACCATATATTTT. It encodes CATSRGSGNTIYF.

This clonotype was seen repeatedly, ten times or more. The gene calls are TRBV6-2 or TRBV6-3 and TRBJ2-2; TRBD1 aligns across 9 bases. This CDR3 comprises 16 residues. J lost 5 bases, V lost 6 bases, and 10 bases had no gene match. Germline CDR1 reads MNHEY; CDR2 reads SVGEGT. The CDR3 is CASSVTGGRNTGELFF. The CDR3 region has the DNA TGTGCCAGCAGCGTCACAGGGGGCCGTAATACCGGGGAGCTGTTTTTT.

This chain uses TRBV2 with TRBJ2-4; D possibly corresponds to TRBD2 (7 bases). CDR3 length equals 16 residues. CDR1 SNHLY and CDR2 FYNNEI come from the germline V gene. With 6 bases removed from V and 7 bases from J, the gap between germline ends came to 22 bases. In DNA form, the CDR3 reads TGTGCCAGCAGCGGGGGGCGACTAGCTTCCCAGAACATTCAGTACTTC. It translates to CASSGGRLASQNIQYF.

This clonotype was counted only a few times. The J gene is TRBJ2-2, the V gene TRBV6-5; TRBD2 aligns across 9 bases. Unmatched junction bases numbered 16, after V lost 7 bases and J lost 7 bases. Germline CDR1 is MNHEY and CDR2 is SVGAGI. The CDR3 length is 17 residues. CDR3: CASTLLAGGPYGGELFF. CDR3 sequence (DNA): TGTGCCAGCACTTTACTCGCGGGAGGGCCGTATGGCGGGGAGCTGTTTTTT.

The chain employs TRBV5-5 and TRBJ2-7; D not resolved. The CDR3 extends over 15 amino acids. Germline assignment: CDR1 SGHKS and CDR2 YYEKEE (reference sequence). The V end lost 3 bases, the J end lost 3 bases, and 16 bases lay between the germline ends. This CDR3 reads CASSSGPTKGYEQYF. CDR3 sequence (DNA): TGTGCCAGCAGCTCCGGGCCCACGAAGGGCTACGAGCAGTACTTC. The whole variable domain, remainder taken from reference TRBV5-5 and TRBJ2-7, is DAGVTQSPTHLIKTRGQQVTLRCSPISGHKSVSWYQQVLGQGPQFIFQYYEKEERGRGNFPDRFSARQFPNYSSELNVNALLLGDSALYLCASSSGPTKGYEQYFGPGTRLTVT.

The chain joins TRBV20-1 to TRBJ1-1; the D is unclear. Trimming removed 2 bases at V and 1 base at J, with 8 bases between. Germline-derived CDR1 and CDR2 are DFQATT and SNEGSKA (reference sequence). CDR3 length: 13 residues. The chain's CDR3 is CSARFNPNTEAFF. In DNA form, the CDR3 reads TGCAGTGCTAGATTTAACCCGAACACTGAAGCTTTCTTT.